The clone carrying this T cell receptor (beta chain) has only a few counts. Seattle's cohort entered during active infection and was followed longitudinally. Germline CDR1 reads SGHRS; CDR2 reads YFSETQ. Trimming took 3 bases from V and 1 from J, leaving 10 bases between them. This CDR3 comprises 14 residues. This entry comes from a study of blood T cell repertoires in COVID-19. Study in general: Whether acute or convalescent, the COVID-19 samples came from the United States, Italy and Spain. In each case, the material was cDNA or gDNA derived from T cells, B-cell-depleted T cells, or PBMCs.

As originally analysed: Amplification of reference gene primers provided the estimated nucleated cell counts. Sequencing used immunoSEQ multiplex PCR; TCRdb keeps in-frame clones, though not all of them. The V and J calls and clone size were taken over from that table, and D and trimming were inferred from the DNA. The data hold around 280,000 clones, with 85% to 90% observed a single time. This sequence joins TRBV5-1 and TRBJ1-1; D may be TRBD1 (5 bases). Input material: peripheral blood. The sequence was obtained from a woman aged 25 to 39 with COVID-19, enrolled during active disease. DNA of the CDR3: TGCGCCAGCAGCTCGGCGACAGCGAACACTGAAGCTTTCTTT. Its translation is CASSSATANTEAFF.